A single sample gave rise to the 20 T cell receptor beta chains below, sequenced in a study of cytomegalovirus exposure and HLA in healthy donors. Data came from immunoSEQ multiplex PCR; TCRdb stores just in-frame clones and leaves some out. The table records some 150,000 clones, about 86% of them present only once. The sequencing sample was made of PBMCs. The source of these receptors is a woman younger than 45 in good health and CMV-seronegative.

V and J are TRBV5-1 and TRBJ2-1; D gene uncertain. Germline CDR1 SGHRS, CDR2 YFSETQ. The CDR3 is 12 residues long. The V end was cut by 0 bases, the J end by 8 bases, with 6 bases between. The CDR3: CASSLAPDEQFF. In nucleotides, the CDR3 is TGCGCCAGCAGCTTGGCCCCAGATGAGCAGTTCTTC.

The rearrangement joins TRBV2 to TRBJ2-4; tentatively, D is TRBD2 (5 bases). The CDR3 spans 16 residues. Germline CDR1 reads SNHLY; CDR2 reads FYNNEI. V lost 3 bases, J lost 4 bases, and 16 bases lay in between. The CDR3: CASSDGRRLAKNIQYF. CDR3 coding DNA: TGTGCCAGCAGTGATGGTCGGAGGCTAGCAAAAAACATTCAGTACTTC.

The table lists this clone with a count of one. The chain has TRBV5-1 and TRBJ2-1, with a possible D match to TRBD2 (5 bases). Germline-derived CDR1 and CDR2 are SGHRS and YFSETQ. V gave up 2 bases and J gave up 7 bases, with 16 bases separating them. The length of the CDR3 is 15 residues. The CDR3 DNA reads as TGCGCCAGCAGCTTTCAGGATGGCCGAGGGAATGAGCAGTTCTTC. Its translation is CASSFQDGRGNEQFF.

This clone was seen just once. The chain employs TRBV4-1 and TRBJ2-7, with 7 bases aligning to TRBD1. The germline V gene encodes CDR1 MGHRA and CDR2 YSYEKL. This CDR3 has 17 amino acids. V was clipped by 1 base and J by 7 bases; unmatched bases: 16. CDR3: CASSQALTGTASVEQYF. CDR3 bases: TGCGCCAGCAGCCAAGCCCTAACCGGGACAGCGTCCGTGGAGCAGTACTTC.

This chain's CDR3 is CASSLVGRGFSEQFF. The CDR3, as DNA: TGTGCCAGCAGCTTAGTCGGCAGGGGGTTTAGTGAGCAGTTCTTC. The genes are TRBV7-2 and TRBJ2-1, with 7 bases fitting TRBD1. In germline, CDR1 is SGHTA, CDR2 FQGNSA. This CDR3 contains 15 residues. V was clipped by 1 base and J by 9 bases; unmatched bases: 9. The complete variable domain, with remaining parts taken from reference TRBV7-2 and TRBJ2-1, reads GAGVSQSPSNKVTEKGKDVELRCDPISGHTALYWYRQSLGQGLEFLIYFQGNSAPDKSGLPSDRFSAERTGGSVSTLTIQRTQQEDSAVYLCASSLVGRGFSEQFFGPGTRLTVL.

The V call is TRBV30, the J call TRBJ2-5; D might be TRBD2 (5 bases). V was trimmed by 1 base and J by 1 base, leaving 10 bases between them. The germline V gene encodes CDR1 GTSNPN and CDR2 SVGIG (reference sequence). The CDR3 has 14 residues. CDR3 DNA: TGTGCCTGGAGTGCCGGGGAGCGCCAAGAGACCCAGTACTTC. This gives the protein CAWSAGERQETQYF.

The chain combines TRBV7-8 with TRBJ1-1, with D maybe TRBD1 (6 bases). The V end lost 0 bases, the J end lost 2 bases, and 13 bases lay between the germline ends. The CDR3 totals 16 residues. The germline V gene encodes CDR1 SGHVS and CDR2 FQNEAQ. CDR3 region: CASSLASTGINTEAFF. The CDR3 DNA reads as TGTGCCAGCAGCTTAGCTTCTACAGGGATAAACACTGAAGCTTTCTTT.

The chain has TRBV7-2 and TRBJ1-2, with D unclear. CDR1 SGHTA and CDR2 FQGNSA come from the germline V gene. The CDR3 is 16 amino acids. Trimming shortened V by 1 base and J by 0 bases, and 12 bases separated the two germline ends. The CDR3 DNA reads TGTGCCAGCAGCTTAGGGCCGGCGGGAGCTAACTATGGCTACACCTTC. Translating it yields CASSLGPAGANYGYTF.

The V call is TRBV4-1, the J call TRBJ2-7; TRBD2 agrees at 13 bases. The ends lost 6 bases at V and 3 bases at J; junction bases unmatched: 5. Germline values: CDR1 MGHRA, CDR2 YSYEKL. This CDR3 region has 15 residues. In DNA, the CDR3 is TGCGCCAGCAGTCTACTAGCGGGGGGGCGCTACGAGCAGTACTTC. This translates into CASSLLAGGRYEQYF.

V is TRBV13 and J is TRBJ2-3, with TRBD2 identical over 15 bases. V was clipped by 5 bases and J by 5 bases; unmatched bases: 5. Germline V gene data show CDR1 as PRHDT and CDR2 as FYEKMQ (reference sequence). The CDR3 extends over 16 amino acids. DNA for the CDR3: TGTGCCAGCAGCCCTCGGACTAGCGGGGGGGTAGATACGCAGTATTTT. Translating it yields CASSPRTSGGVDTQYF.

The sample holds one count of this clone. The chain carries TRBV19 and TRBJ2-7; 7 nucleotides line up with TRBD1. Germline V gives CDR1 LNHDA, CDR2 SQIVND (reference sequence). The CDR3 has 17 amino acids. Trimming cost V 3 bases and J 2 bases; bases outside gene matches: 13. The CDR3 here is CASSILAGQAGTYEQYF. The DNA for the CDR3 is TGTGCCAGTAGTATCCTCGCTGGACAGGCAGGTACCTACGAGCAGTACTTC.

The J gene is TRBJ1-1, the V gene TRBV4-2, with 10 bases that match TRBD1. The germline gives CDR1 LGHNA, CDR2 YNFKEQ. J gave up 1 base and V 3 bases, and 8 bases lay outside the gene matches. The CDR3 is 17 amino acids. CDR3 loop: CASSHAGQGEKNTEAFF. Here the CDR3 DNA reads TGTGCCAGCAGCCACGCTGGACAGGGGGAGAAGAACACTGAAGCTTTCTTT.

The chain links TRBV6-5 to TRBJ1-1, with no clear D. The CDR3 sequence is 11 residues long. V was trimmed by 5 bases and J by 6 bases, leaving 7 bases between them. Germline V lookup: CDR1 MNHEY, CDR2 SVGAGI. CDR3 DNA: TGTGCCAGCAGTGAGGTCTCTGAAGCTTTCTTT. Encoded protein: CASSEVSEAFF.

The genes are TRBV25-1 and TRBJ1-6; 11 nucleotides match TRBD1. The V segment lost 4 bases and the J segment 9 bases; nucleotides outside the gene matches: 5. Germline V lookup: CDR1 MGHDK, CDR2 SYGVNS. This CDR3 has 15 residues. The CDR3 DNA is TGTGCCAGCAGTGCCCCAGGGACAGGGGGTTCACCCCTCCACTTT. It specifies CASSAPGTGGSPLHF.

The chain couples TRBV6-1 to TRBJ2-7; D unclear. The V end was cut by 5 bases, the J end by 1 base, with 9 bases between. The germline CDR1 and CDR2 sequences are MNHNS and SASEGT. This CDR3 contains 13 residues. CDR3 region: CASSYAASYEQYF. DNA for the CDR3: TGTGCCAGCAGTTATGCGGCTTCCTACGAGCAGTACTTC.

The chain is built from TRBV9 and TRBJ2-2; perhaps TRBD1 as D (6 bases). Germline values: CDR1 SGDLS, CDR2 YYNGEE. This CDR3 contains 14 residues. With 7 bases removed from V and 3 bases from J, the gap between germline ends came to 13 bases. This CDR3 is CASQGQGYTGELFF. Written as DNA, the CDR3 is TGTGCCAGCCAGGGGCAGGGTTACACCGGGGAGCTGTTTTTT.

The CDR3: CASSTRLAGGPRQYF. DNA for the CDR3: TGTGCCAGTAGTACCCGACTAGCGGGGGGGCCTCGGCAGTACTTC. This chain links TRBV19 with TRBJ2-7; 14 nucleotides align to TRBD2. The CDR3 loop spans 15 amino acids. The V gene end was trimmed by 4 bases and the J gene end by 9 bases; junction bases not matched to a gene: 8. Germline loops: CDR1 LNHDA, CDR2 SQIVND (reference sequence).

This clone occurred once. The V call is TRBV2, the J call TRBJ1-2, with TRBD1 matching over 10 bases. The CDR3 totals 15 residues. Trimming took 5 bases from V and 5 from J; bases not matched to a gene: 8. Germline values: CDR1 SNHLY, CDR2 FYNNEI. CDR3: CASSPTGTGEYGYTF. The DNA of the CDR3 is TGTGCCAGCAGTCCAACCGGGACAGGGGAGTATGGCTACACCTTC.

The chain carries TRBV7-9 and TRBJ2-7; no clear D gene. Germline V gene sequence: CDR1 SEHNR, CDR2 FQNEAQ (reference sequence). The V gene lost 2 bases and the J gene lost 7 bases, with 12 bases spanning the gap. The CDR3 is 13 residues long. The CDR3 reads CASSLSDLSEQYF. CDR3 nucleotide sequence: TGTGCCAGCAGCTTATCCGATCTCAGTGAGCAGTACTTC.

The chain has TRBV30 and TRBJ2-1; 9 bases line up with TRBD1. Trimming took 4 bases from V and 0 from J; bases not matched to a gene: 16. Germline V CDR1 and CDR2: GTSNPN, SVGIG (reference sequence). This CDR3 has 19 amino acids. DNA of the CDR3: TGTGCCTGGACCCTACCCGGGACAGGGTATGTTCTCTCCTACAATGAGCAGTTCTTC. The encoded protein is CAWTLPGTGYVLSYNEQFF.